These 19 T cell receptor beta chains were all obtained from the same sample, sequenced in a study of STAT5B mutations in CD4+ large granular lymphocyte leukemia. Using immunoSEQ multiplex PCR, the repertoire was profiled, and TCRdb retains in-frame clones only, with some absent. The top ten hold 0.29% of the sample, which has under 35,000 clones, approximately 74% seen once. Sample: CD4+ T cells from blood buffy coats. Receptors were obtained from a human donor in good health.

The chain employs TRBV7-9 and TRBJ1-1; D unclear. This CDR3 is 15 amino acids long. The V gene's germline CDR1 is SEHNR and CDR2 FQNEAQ (reference sequence). The V and J ends lost 4 bases and 4 bases respectively, with 16 bases between them. The CDR3: CASSSTNYLATEAFF. The CDR3 nucleotides are TGTGCCAGCAGCTCAACCAACTACCTGGCCACTGAAGCTTTCTTT.

V usage is TRBV11-3 and J usage is TRBJ2-7; no clear D. Germline V gene sequence: CDR1 SGHNT, CDR2 YENEEA. This CDR3 has 17 residues. Between the trimmed V and J ends, which lost 0 bases and 4 bases, there was a span of 19 bases. CDR3 residues: CASSLDRLGRQIYEQYF. The DNA for the CDR3 is TGTGCCAGCAGCTTAGATCGGCTCGGACGTCAGATTTACGAGCAGTACTTC.

This chain uses TRBV10-3 with TRBJ2-7; 8 bases map to TRBD1. Germline V CDR1 and CDR2: ENHRY, SYGVKD. The CDR3 contains 12 residues. V was clipped by 9 bases and J by 3 bases; unmatched bases: 4. The CDR3 bases are TGTGCCATTTCCGGGACAGGCTACGAGCAGTACTTC. It is translated as CAISGTGYEQYF.

The J gene is TRBJ2-1, the V gene TRBV30; 7 nucleotides agree with TRBD2. Germline-derived CDR1 and CDR2 are GTSNPN and SVGIG (reference sequence). The CDR3 is 13 amino acids. V trimming: 3 bases; J trimming: 7 bases; junction bases outside the gene matches: 6. The CDR3 spells CAWSERLANEQFF. Here the CDR3 DNA reads TGTGCCTGGAGCGAAAGACTAGCAAATGAGCAGTTCTTC.

This clone occurred once. The genes are TRBV11-3 and TRBJ2-2; 10 bases are shared with TRBD2. The ends lost 2 bases at V and 4 bases at J; junction bases unmatched: 10. The CDR3 sequence is 18 residues long. Germline values: CDR1 SGHNT, CDR2 YENEEA. The CDR3 nucleotides are TGTGCCAGCAGCTTAAGGGCCAGCGGGAGGGTGGGCACCGGGGAGCTGTTTTTT. It codes for CASSLRASGRVGTGELFF.

This chain uses TRBV15 with TRBJ2-5; 8 bases map to TRBD1. The CDR3 spans 15 residues. Germline values: CDR1 LNHNV, CDR2 YYDKDF (reference sequence). J gave up 2 bases and V 3 bases, and 5 bases lay outside the gene matches. CDR3 in amino acids: CATSRDRATQETQYF. The CDR3, as DNA: TGTGCCACCAGCAGGGACAGGGCGACTCAAGAGACCCAGTACTTC.

The V gene is TRBV19, the J gene TRBJ2-2; D possibly corresponds to TRBD2 (6 bases). Germline CDR1 and CDR2: LNHDA and SQIVND (reference sequence). CDR3 length equals 14 residues. V was cut by 5 bases and J by 8 bases, with 15 bases left in between. The CDR3 region has the DNA TGTGCCAGTAGTCTGGGCGGGGCCAGGGGGGAGCTGTTTTTT. It translates to CASSLGGARGELFF.

The V and J genes are TRBV9 and TRBJ1-5; maybe TRBD1 (5 bases). The CDR3 totals 17 residues. The germline CDR1 and CDR2 sequences are SGDLS and YYNGEE. The V gene lost 0 bases and the J gene lost 3 bases, with 16 bases spanning the gap. DNA for the CDR3: TGTGCCAGCAGCGTAGTCGGGGGGAGTGGGAACAATCAGCCCCAGCATTTT. Its translation: CASSVVGGSGNNQPQHF.

The chain employs TRBV5-1 and TRBJ2-2, with 7 positions matching TRBD2. The J segment lost 0 bases and the V segment lost 4 bases, leaving 6 bases of the junction unmatched. The CDR3 spans 16 residues. Germline V gene data show CDR1 as SGHRS and CDR2 as YFSETQ. The CDR3 protein is CASSTGLRSNTGELFF. The DNA for the CDR3 is TGCGCCAGCAGCACGGGACTAAGATCGAACACCGGGGAGCTGTTTTTT.

The V and J genes are TRBV5-1 and TRBJ2-7, with D possibly being TRBD2 (6 bases). V lost 4 bases and J lost 0, with 17 bases in between. Looked up from germline, CDR1 is SGHRS and CDR2 is YFSETQ. CDR3 size: 16 residues. The CDR3 region is CASSDRAGMGSYEQYF. CDR3 sequence (DNA): TGCGCCAGCAGCGACCGGGCGGGGATGGGCTCCTACGAGCAGTACTTC.

The chain carries TRBV7-2 and TRBJ2-3; tentative D call: TRBD2 (6 bases). Germline V gene lookup returns CDR1 SGHTA and CDR2 FQGNSA. V shed 1 base and J shed 5 bases, with 7 bases lying between them. This CDR3 region has 13 residues. CDR3 region: CASSLGRGDTQYF. CDR3 DNA: TGTGCCAGCAGCTTAGGGAGGGGAGATACGCAGTATTTT.

This chain connects TRBV27 to TRBJ2-7; 7 nucleotides match TRBD1. Germline V CDR1 and CDR2: MNHEY, SMNVEV (reference sequence). J was trimmed by 2 bases and V by 6 bases; bases with no gene match: 4. This CDR3 is built from 13 residues. The CDR3: CASRTGVPYEQYF. CDR3 DNA: TGTGCCAGCAGAACAGGGGTCCCCTACGAGCAGTACTTC.

V and J are TRBV11-3 and TRBJ2-7; perhaps TRBD2 as D (6 bases). The length of the CDR3 is 15 residues. V lost 5 bases, J lost 1 base, and 15 bases lay in between. CDR1 is SGHNT, CDR2 YENEEA, per germline. The CDR3 bases are TGTGCCAGCAGCGCCTTTCCGGGGGTGTCCTACGAGCAGTACTTC. Protein sequence: CASSAFPGVSYEQYF.

This clone has only one observation. The rearrangement uses TRBV11-3 and TRBJ2-5; no firm D call. There are 10 residues in the CDR3. V lost 5 bases to trimming and J lost 3 bases, with 1 base between them. Germline V CDR1 and CDR2: SGHNT, YENEEA. The CDR3 DNA follows: TGTGCCAGCAGCAAAGAGACCCAGTACTTC. Translation gives CASSKETQYF.

By sample share, this clone is medium-sized (0.01 to 0.1%). V is TRBV2 and J is TRBJ1-2; 7 nucleotides agree with TRBD1. Germline V lookup: CDR1 SNHLY, CDR2 FYNNEI. Trimming removed 4 bases from V and 8 bases from J; junction bases left unmatched: 10. This CDR3 is built from 14 residues. The CDR3 sequence: CASSVDRPTNGYTF. CDR3 DNA sequence: TGTGCCAGCAGTGTGGACAGGCCCACGAACGGCTACACCTTC. Drawing the rest from reference TRBV2 and TRBJ1-2, the complete variable domain is EPEVTQTPSHQVTQMGQEVILRCVPISNHLYFYWYRQILGQKVEFLVSFYNNEISEKSEIFDDQFSVERPDGSNFTLKIRSTKLEDSAMYFCASSVDRPTNGYTFGSGTRLTVV.

This sequence joins TRBV6-5 and TRBJ1-6; 7 bases line up with TRBD1. The CDR3 has 16 residues. The trim removed 0 bases at V and 9 bases at J, leaving 8 bases unmatched. Germline V lookup: CDR1 MNHEY, CDR2 SVGAGI. The DNA of the CDR3 is TGTGCCAGCAGTTACTCGAGTAGGGGGCTCGTTTCACCCCTCCACTTT. Its translation: CASSYSSRGLVSPLHF.

CDR3 region: CASSLAGSQETQYF. Here the CDR3 DNA reads TGTGCCAGCAGCTTAGCTGGCAGCCAAGAGACCCAGTACTTC. This chain connects TRBV7-2 to TRBJ2-5, with D unresolved. The V end lost 0 bases, the J end lost 1 base, and 6 bases lay between the germline ends. Germline CDR1 reads SGHTA; CDR2 reads FQGNSA. The CDR3 length is 14 residues. The full variable domain, rest sourced from reference TRBV7-2 and TRBJ2-5, is GAGVSQSPSNKVTEKGKDVELRCDPISGHTALYWYRQSLGQGLEFLIYFQGNSAPDKSGLPSDRFSAERTGGSVSTLTIQRTQQEDSAVYLCASSLAGSQETQYFGPGTRLLVL.

The chain uses TRBV11-2 and TRBJ1-1; tentatively, D is TRBD1 (6 bases). The CDR3 spans 13 residues. In germline, CDR1 is SGHAT, CDR2 FQNNGV. V shed 0 bases and J shed 5 bases, with 7 bases lying between them. CDR3 in DNA: TGTGCCAGCAGCTTAGAAGGGGGTACTGAAGCTTTCTTT. This gives the protein CASSLEGGTEAFF.

This chain uses TRBV9 with TRBJ2-5; 7 bases map to TRBD1. Unmatched junction bases numbered 6, after V lost 3 bases and J lost 1 base. The germline V gene has CDR1 SGDLS and CDR2 YYNGEE. The CDR3 runs to 15 residues. As DNA, the CDR3 is TGTGCCAGCAGCGCGAGACAGGGCCTCCAAGAGACCCAGTACTTC. Amino acid sequence: CASSARQGLQETQYF.